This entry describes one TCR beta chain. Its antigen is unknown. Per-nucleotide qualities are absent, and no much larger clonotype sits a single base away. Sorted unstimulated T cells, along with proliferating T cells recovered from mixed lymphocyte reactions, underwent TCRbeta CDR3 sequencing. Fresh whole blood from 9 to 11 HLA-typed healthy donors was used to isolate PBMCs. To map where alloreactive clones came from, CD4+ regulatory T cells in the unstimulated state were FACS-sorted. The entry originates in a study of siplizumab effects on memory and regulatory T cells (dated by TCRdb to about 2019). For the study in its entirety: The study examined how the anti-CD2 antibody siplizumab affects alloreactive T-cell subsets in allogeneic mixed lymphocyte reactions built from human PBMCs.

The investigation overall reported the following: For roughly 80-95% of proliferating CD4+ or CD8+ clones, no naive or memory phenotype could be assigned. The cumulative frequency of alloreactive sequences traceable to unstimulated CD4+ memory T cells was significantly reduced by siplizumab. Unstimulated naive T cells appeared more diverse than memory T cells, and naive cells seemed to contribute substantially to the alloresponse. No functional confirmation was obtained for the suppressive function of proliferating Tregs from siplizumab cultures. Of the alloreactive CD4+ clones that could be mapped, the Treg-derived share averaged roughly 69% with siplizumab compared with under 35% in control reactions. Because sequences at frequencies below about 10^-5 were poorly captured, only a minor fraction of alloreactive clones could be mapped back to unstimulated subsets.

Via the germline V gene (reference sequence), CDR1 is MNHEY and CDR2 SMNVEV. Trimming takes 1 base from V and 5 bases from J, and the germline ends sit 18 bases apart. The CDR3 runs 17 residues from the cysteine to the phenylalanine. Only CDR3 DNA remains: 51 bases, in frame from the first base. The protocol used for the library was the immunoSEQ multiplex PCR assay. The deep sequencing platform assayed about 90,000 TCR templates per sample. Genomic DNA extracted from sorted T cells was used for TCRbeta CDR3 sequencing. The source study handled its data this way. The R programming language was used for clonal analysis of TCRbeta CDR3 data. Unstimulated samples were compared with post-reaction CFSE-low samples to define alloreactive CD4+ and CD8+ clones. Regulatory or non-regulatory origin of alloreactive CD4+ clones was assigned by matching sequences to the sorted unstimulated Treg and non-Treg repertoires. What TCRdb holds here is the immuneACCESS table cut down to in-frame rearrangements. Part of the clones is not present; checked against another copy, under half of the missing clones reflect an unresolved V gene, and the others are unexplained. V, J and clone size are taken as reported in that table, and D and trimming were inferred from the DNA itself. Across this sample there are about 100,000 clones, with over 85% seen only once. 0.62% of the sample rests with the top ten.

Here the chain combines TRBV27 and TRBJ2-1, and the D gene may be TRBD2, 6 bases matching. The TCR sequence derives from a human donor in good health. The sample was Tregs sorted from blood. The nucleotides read TGTGCCAGCAGTTTATTAATGTCGGGAGTAGGCGACAATGAGCAGTTCTTC. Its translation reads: CASSLLMSGVGDNEQFF.